The rows below give T cell receptor beta chains drawn from one sample of a study of T-cell memory formation after mild COVID-19. TCRdb itself ran the 5' RACE reads through MiXCR, one entry per CDR3 protein. Of under 200,000 distinct CDR3 sequences listed, about 28% are singletons. Specimen: PBMCs or a T cell subset sorted from them (not recorded which). Receptor source: an adult woman who had mild COVID-19 (a few samples of this study predate the infection). Cell type and time point are not known. CDR3s leave out the opening cysteine and the closing phenylalanine or tryptophan.

>TRBV29-1|TRBJ2-7
SVVGVSGRAWQY
>TRBV27|TRBJ1-5
ASSLGGASQPQH
>TRBV11-3|TRBJ2-1
ASSLESSSYNEQF
>TRBV7-3|TRBJ1-2
ASSLWAGPLS
>TRBV25-1|TRBJ1-1
AKRGGTEAF
>TRBV7-2|TRBJ1-1
ASSSRQDHTEAF
>TRBV7-9|TRBJ2-7
ASSLGPRAEQY
>TRBV20-1|TRBJ2-2
SARQSGRGTGELF
>TRBV7-3|TRBJ2-2
ASSFRASGELF
>TRBV24-1|TRBJ1-1
ATSGQGRGGTEAF
>TRBV19|TRBJ2-5
ASSIGTGVIQETQY
>TRBV7-3|TRBJ2-2
ASSLMEAGAAGELF
>TRBV12-3/TRBV12-4|TRBJ1-2
ASSLGQGSYKLYGYT
>TRBV30|TRBJ2-7
AWGPGATGGQY
>TRBV20-1|TRBJ2-1
SAPVRGTAYNEQF
>TRBV27|TRBJ2-1
ASSSRGFIYEQF
>TRBV5-1|TRBJ2-7
ASSLAGSYEQY
>TRBV7-9|TRBJ1-1
ASSLSTLPEAF
>TRBV6-5|TRBJ2-7
ASSSPRSGFDEQY
>TRBV20-1|TRBJ2-1
SAREFPDRGNEQF
>TRBV12-3/TRBV12-4|TRBJ1-5
ASSLAGGRQPQH
>TRBV29-1|TRBJ1-3
SARRDRSGNTIY
>TRBV9|TRBJ1-1
ASSVDRGRTTEAF
>TRBV5-1|TRBJ1-2
ASSTSTGTPYGYT
>TRBV7-2|TRBJ1-5
ASSPRQGGQPQH
>TRBV27|TRBJ2-7
ASGQWGSPVEQY
>TRBV5-1|TRBJ2-6
ASSLTGANVLT